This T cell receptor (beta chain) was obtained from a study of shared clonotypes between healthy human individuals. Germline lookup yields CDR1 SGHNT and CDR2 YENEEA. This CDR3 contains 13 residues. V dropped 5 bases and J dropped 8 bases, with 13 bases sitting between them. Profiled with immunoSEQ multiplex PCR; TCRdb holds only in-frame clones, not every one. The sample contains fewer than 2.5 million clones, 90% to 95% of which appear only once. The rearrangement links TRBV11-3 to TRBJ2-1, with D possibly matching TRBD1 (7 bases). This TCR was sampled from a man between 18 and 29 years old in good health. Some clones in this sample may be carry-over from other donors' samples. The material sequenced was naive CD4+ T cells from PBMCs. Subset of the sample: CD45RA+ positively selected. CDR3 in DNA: TGTGCCAGCAGCCCGGGCAGGGGGGATGAGCAGTTCTTC. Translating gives CASSPGRGDEQFF.